One and the same sample provided the 11 T cell receptor beta chains below, sequenced in a study of blood T cell repertoires in COVID-19. Generated by immunoSEQ multiplex PCR, the TCRdb table keeps only in-frame clones and is missing some. Of more than 75,000 clones listed, around 88% are singletons. The sample taken for sequencing was peripheral blood. The receptors stem from an elderly man with active or convalescent COVID-19.

This clone was counted only a few times. This chain joins TRBV7-3 and TRBJ2-3; D possibly corresponds to TRBD2 (5 bases). The germline V gene encodes CDR1 SGHTA and CDR2 FQGTGA. Trimming cost V 1 base and J 5 bases, with 13 bases left between them. CDR3 length: 15 amino acids. This CDR3 reads CASSLNGVLGDTQYF. In DNA, the CDR3 is TGTGCCAGCAGCTTAAACGGGGTGCTGGGAGATACGCAGTATTTT.

Concerning this clone: A junction end diverges from the germline sequence, so it may reflect a read error. The chain carries TRBV9 and TRBJ2-2; the D is unclear. CDR3 size: 14 residues. Germline CDR1 reads SGDLS; CDR2 reads YYNGEE. The CDR3 is CASSVGANTGELFF. For the CDR3, the DNA is TGTGCCAGCAGTGTAGGCGCGAACACCGGGGAGCTGTTTTTT.

V and J are TRBV4-2 and TRBJ1-2; 8 positions agree with TRBD1. V shed 4 bases and J 7 bases; nucleotides not matched to a gene: 11. The germline gives CDR1 LGHNA, CDR2 YNFKEQ. The CDR3 is 15 amino acids. The CDR3 spells CASSRGQGASRGYTF. Here the CDR3 DNA reads TGTGCCAGCAGCCGGGGGCAGGGGGCCAGTCGTGGCTACACCTTC.

The gene calls are TRBV5-5 and TRBJ1-3; D is unresolved. CDR1 and CDR2 from the germline V gene are SGHKS and YYEKEE (reference sequence). The V end was cut by 0 bases, the J end by 0 bases, with 10 bases between. The CDR3 covers 16 residues. CDR3 amino acids: CASSLVSSYSGNTIYF. DNA of the CDR3: TGTGCCAGCAGCTTGGTTTCATCCTACTCTGGAAACACCATATATTTT.

CDR3 residues: CASSLDRAQFTDTQYF. DNA for the CDR3: TGCGCCAGCAGCTTGGACAGGGCCCAATTCACAGATACGCAGTATTTT. This rearrangement joins TRBV5-1 to TRBJ2-3; D perhaps matches TRBD1 (6 bases). CDR1 is SGHRS and CDR2 is YFSETQ in the germline V gene. V was pared by 0 bases and J by 2 bases, with 13 bases between. This CDR3 spans 16 amino acids. Variable domain in full (rest from reference TRBV5-1 and TRBJ2-3): KAGVTQTPRYLIKTRGQQVTLSCSPISGHRSVSWYQQTPGQGLQFLFEYFSETQRNKGNFPGRFSGRQFSNSRSEMNVSTLELGDSALYLCASSLDRAQFTDTQYFGPGTRLTVL.

The chain has TRBV9 and TRBJ2-2; 7 bases match TRBD2. The germline V gene encodes CDR1 SGDLS and CDR2 YYNGEE. CDR3 length: 16 residues. The V segment lost 1 base and the J segment 5 bases; nucleotides outside the gene matches: 8. Here the CDR3 reads CASSVWGRARTGELFF. In DNA, the CDR3 is TGTGCCAGCAGCGTATGGGGGAGGGCCCGGACCGGGGAGCTGTTTTTT.

This clone was observed a single time. The chain couples TRBV7-8 to TRBJ2-6, with D maybe TRBD2 (5 bases). The CDR3 has 17 amino acids. Looked up from germline, CDR1 is SGHVS and CDR2 is FQNEAQ. Trimming removed 1 base from V and 0 bases from J, with 10 bases in between. In nucleotides, the CDR3 is TGTGCCAGCAGCTTAGGGCTAGCAAGCTCTGGGGCCAACGTCCTGACTTTC. Protein product: CASSLGLASSGANVLTF.

The chain has TRBV4-1 and TRBJ1-5, with 8 positions matching TRBD1. Germline CDR1 reads MGHRA; CDR2 reads YSYEKL. V lost 2 bases and J lost 0; bases outside the gene matches: 9. CDR3 length: 18 amino acids. This CDR3 reads CASSQQTGGAYSNQPQHF. The CDR3 coding sequence is TGCGCCAGCAGCCAACAAACAGGGGGGGCTTATAGCAATCAGCCCCAGCATTTT.

The chain is built from TRBV18 and TRBJ1-4; TRBD1 matches 7 bases. The CDR3 covers 18 residues. Unmatched junction bases numbered 11, after V lost 1 base and J lost 3 bases. From germline, CDR1 is KGHSH and CDR2 LQKENI. The CDR3 region has the DNA TGTGCCAGCTCACCACGACTACAAGGACAGGTTCCTAATGAAAAACTGTTTTTT. Encoded protein: CASSPRLQGQVPNEKLFF.

As DNA, the CDR3 is TGCGCCAGCAGCCCCGGGACAAACCAAGAGACCCAGTACTTC. Translated: CASSPGTNQETQYF. This chain uses TRBV5-1 with TRBJ2-5; D possibly corresponds to TRBD1 (6 bases). The CDR3 extends over 14 amino acids. The germline CDR1 and CDR2 sequences are SGHRS and YFSETQ. V was clipped by 4 bases and J by 0 bases, with 10 bases between them.

The chain is built from TRBV5-6 and TRBJ1-5; the match to TRBD1 covers 8 bases. V was pared by 0 bases and J by 5 bases, with 4 bases of the junction left unmatched. The CDR3 extends over 15 amino acids. Germline V gives CDR1 SGHDT, CDR2 YYEEEE. CDR3 residues: CASSLGDRSHQPQHF. As DNA, the CDR3 is TGTGCCAGCAGCTTGGGGGACAGGAGCCATCAGCCCCAGCATTTT.